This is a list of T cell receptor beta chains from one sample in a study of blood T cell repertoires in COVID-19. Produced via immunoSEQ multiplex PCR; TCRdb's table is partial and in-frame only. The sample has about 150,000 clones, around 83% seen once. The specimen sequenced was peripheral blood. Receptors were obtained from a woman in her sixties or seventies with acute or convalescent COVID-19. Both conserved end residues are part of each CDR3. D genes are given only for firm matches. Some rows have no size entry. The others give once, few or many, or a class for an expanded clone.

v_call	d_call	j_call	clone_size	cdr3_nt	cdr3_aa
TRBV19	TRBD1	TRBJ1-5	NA	TGTGCCAGTAGTATCTTACAGGGGGGAAATCAGCCCCAGCATTTT	CASSILQGGNQPQHF
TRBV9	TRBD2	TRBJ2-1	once	TGTGCCAGCAGCCCCACTAGCGGGGGGTACAATGAGCAGTTCTTC	CASSPTSGGYNEQFF
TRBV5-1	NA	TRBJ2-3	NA	TGCGCCAGCACTCTCCAGGAAATCACAGATACGCAGTATTTT	CASTLQEITDTQYF
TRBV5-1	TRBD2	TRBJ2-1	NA	TGCGCCAGCAGCTTGGATGGGACTACACCCTACAATGAGCAGTTCTTC	CASSLDGTTPYNEQFF
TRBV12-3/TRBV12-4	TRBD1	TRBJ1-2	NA	TGTGCCAGCAGGCCCCAGGGGGCCTATGGCTACACCTTC	CASRPQGAYGYTF
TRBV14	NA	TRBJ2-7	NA	TGTGCCAGCAGCCAAGATATTATCTCCTACGAGCAGTACTTC	CASSQDIISYEQYF
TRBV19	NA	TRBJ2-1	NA	TGTGCCAGTAGTGGGTTGGGCATCAGCTCCTACAATGAGCAGTTCTTC	CASSGLGISSYNEQFF
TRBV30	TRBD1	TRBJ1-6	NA	TGTGCCTGGAGCCTAGGAGACAGGGGATACTATAATTCACCCCTCCACTTT	CAWSLGDRGYYNSPLHF
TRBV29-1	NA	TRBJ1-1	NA	TGCAGCGTGGGGGGGCGCGGTGGCACTGAAGCTTTCTTT	CSVGGRGGTEAFF
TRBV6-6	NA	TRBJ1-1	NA	TGTGCCAGCAGAGAGAGTGAAGCTTTCTTT	CASRESEAFF
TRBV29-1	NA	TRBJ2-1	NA	TGCAGCGTTGTGAAGGGGGACGGTGAGCAGTTCTTC	CSVVKGDGEQFF
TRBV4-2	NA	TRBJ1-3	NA	TGTGCCAGCAGCCAAGCGCTGGCAGTCTCTGGAAACACCATATATTTT	CASSQALAVSGNTIYF
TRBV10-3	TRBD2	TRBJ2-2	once	TGTGCCATCAGTGAGTCCGTAGCGGGGGCCCTTGGGACCGGGGAGCTGTTTTTT	CAISESVAGALGTGELFF
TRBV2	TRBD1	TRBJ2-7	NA	TGTGCCAGCAACCCCCGGGACAGGCTATACGAGCAGTACTTC	CASNPRDRLYEQYF
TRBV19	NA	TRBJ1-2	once	TGTGCCAGTAGGCAATTACAGGTTTTGGGTGGCTACACCTTC	CASRQLQVLGGYTF
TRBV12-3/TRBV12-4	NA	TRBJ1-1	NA	TGTGCCAGCAGTTTAGCGCGCGCCGAAGCTTTCTTT	CASSLARAEAFF
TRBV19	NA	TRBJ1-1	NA	TGTGCCAGTACCCTGGGTGGGGGCGTGAACACTGAAGCTTTCTTT	CASTLGGGVNTEAFF
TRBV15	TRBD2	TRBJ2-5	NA	TGTGCCACCAGCTTACTAGCGGGGGGGCGGGAGACCCAGTACTTC	CATSLLAGGRETQYF
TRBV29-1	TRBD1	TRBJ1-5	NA	TGCAGCGTAAGGGACAGCCCCGAAAGGCCCCAGCATTTT	CSVRDSPERPQHF
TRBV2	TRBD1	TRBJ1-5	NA	TGTGCCAGCCAGGGGGCAGGCGGCAATCAGCCCCAGCATTTT	CASQGAGGNQPQHF